The clone carrying this TCR beta chain was seen many times. This CDR3 contains 14 residues. The V segment lost 5 bases and the J segment 4 bases; nucleotides outside the gene matches: 1. The germline V gene has CDR1 SGHVS and CDR2 FQNEAQ. This sample stems from a study of neurological immune-mediated disorders. Over 160 million TCR-beta sequences (from 15-18 subjects) were yielded by each sequencing run. TCRdb re-called the 5' RACE reads with MiXCR, one entry per CDR3 protein. The table lists 18,000 or so distinct CDR3 sequences, approximately 11% of them singletons, with around 28% in the top ten. The sequence derives from a woman between 45 and 65 years old in good health. Specimen: CD8+ T cells from blood. The rearrangement links TRBV7-8 to TRBJ2-7, with TRBD2 identical over 14 bases. The CDR3 DNA follows: TGTGCCAGCAGCGGGACTAGCGGGAGTTACGAGCAGTACTTC. It translates to CASSGTSGSYEQYF. The complete variable domain, with remaining parts taken from reference TRBV7-8 and TRBJ2-7, reads GAGVSQSPRYKVAKRGQDVALRCDPISGHVSLFWYQQALGQGPEFLTYFQNEAQLDKSGLPSDRFFAERPEGSVSTLKIQRTQQEDSAVYLCASSGTSGSYEQYFGPGTRLTVT.